The 19 T cell receptor beta chains listed next were all sequenced from one sample in a study of T cells in Graves' hyperthyroidism and ophthalmopathy. Amplification targeted TCR beta CDR3 regions from RNA transcripts. With the HTBI primer set, the TCR CDR3 went through a first round of RT-PCR. TCRdb itself ran the multiplex PCR reads through MiXCR, one entry per CDR3 protein. This repertoire shows some 500,000 distinct CDR3 sequences, less than 25% found once; its top ten account for 11%. The material sequenced was blood. All receptors come from a woman in her 30s with Graves' ophthalmopathy.

This clonotype was found many times. CDR3 in DNA: TGTGCCAGCAGCTTAGTCCCAGGTTTCGCCTACGAGCAGTACTTC. It yields the protein CASSLVPGFAYEQYF. The V call is TRBV7-2, the J call TRBJ2-7; D unclear. The CDR3 has 15 residues. From germline, CDR1 is SGHTA and CDR2 FQGNSA. The germline V and J ends were trimmed by 1 base and 2 bases, with 12 bases remaining between them.

The V call is TRBV6-4, the J call TRBJ2-7; no firm D call. CDR1 and CDR2 (germline): MRHNA, SNTAGT. CDR3 length equals 17 residues. V was cut by 0 bases and J by 1 base, with 16 bases left in between. The CDR3 bases are TGTGCCAGCAGTGACTCGGTAGCCTCAGGAAGGTCCTACGAGCAGTACTTC. It translates to CASSDSVASGRSYEQYF.

CDR3 sequence (DNA): TGTGCCAGCACCGAAATTCAGGGTTCGGGCTACACCTTC. Translating gives CASTEIQGSGYTF. This rearrangement joins TRBV12-3 or TRBV12-4 to TRBJ1-2; D might be TRBD1 (5 bases). V dropped 7 bases and J dropped 8 bases, with 17 bases sitting between them. The CDR3 loop spans 13 amino acids.

The rearrangement uses TRBV30 and TRBJ1-1; D not resolved. Trimming took 2 bases from V and 1 from J, leaving 8 bases between them. Germline CDR1 GTSNPN, CDR2 SVGIG (reference sequence). The CDR3 length is 13 residues. CDR3 loop: CAWSPRPNTEAFF. The CDR3, as DNA: TGTGCCTGGAGTCCCAGGCCGAACACTGAAGCTTTCTTT.

This clonotype was seen repeatedly, ten times or more. The V call is TRBV5-1, the J call TRBJ2-5; weak D call: TRBD1 (5 bases). V dropped 2 bases and J dropped 7 bases, with 12 bases sitting between them. Germline V CDR1 and CDR2: SGHRS, YFSETQ. CDR3 size: 13 residues. The CDR3 bases are TGCGCCAGCAGCTTTTCAGGGTCGGGGACCCAGTACTTC. Its protein is CASSFSGSGTQYF.

This rearrangement joins TRBV6-5 to TRBJ2-7; 7 nucleotides agree with TRBD2. The CDR3 is 14 residues long. V shed 7 bases, J shed 2 bases, and the junction held 8 bases outside the gene matches. Germline V lookup: CDR1 MNHEY, CDR2 SVGAGI. In DNA, the CDR3 is TGTGCCAGCAAGTTAGCGGGCCAGCCCTACGAGCAGTACTTC. Protein: CASKLAGQPYEQYF.

This rearrangement joins TRBV14 to TRBJ2-7; D uncertain. Germline V gene lookup returns CDR1 SGHDN and CDR2 FVKESK. V was trimmed by 0 bases and J by 6 bases, leaving 12 bases between them. The CDR3 is 14 residues long. For the CDR3, the DNA is TGTGCCAGCAGCCAAGACCAGGCGGCGGCCGAGCAGTACTTC. Translated, it gives CASSQDQAAAEQYF. The complete variable domain, with remaining parts taken from reference TRBV14 and TRBJ2-7, reads EAGVTQFPSHSVIEKGQTVTLRCDPISGHDNLYWYRRVMGKEIKFLLHFVKESKQDESGMPNNRFLAERTGGTYSTLKVQPAELEDSGVYFCASSQDQAAAEQYFGPGTRLTVT.

This clonotype has only one observation. The chain joins TRBV7-3 to TRBJ2-7; D remains ambiguous. Germline values: CDR1 SGHTA, CDR2 FQGTGA. This CDR3 has 14 amino acids. The V end lost 5 bases, the J end lost 4 bases, and 15 bases lay between the germline ends. The CDR3 bases are TGTGCCAGCAGCCGGGCCTATTTCGGTTACGAGCAGTACTTC. Amino acid sequence: CASSRAYFGYEQYF.

This clonotype appeared a few times. This sequence may be a read error, since a much larger clone differs from it by one base. The chain is built from TRBV11-2 and TRBJ2-7; no clear D gene. Trimming took off 6 bases at V and 5 bases at J, with 8 bases between the two ends. CDR1 and CDR2 (germline): SGHAT, FQNNGV. The CDR3 is 11 residues long. In nucleotides, the CDR3 is TGTGCCAGCAGTTACCAAGACGAGCAGTACTTC. This gives the protein CASSYQDEQYF.

This clonotype was seen repeatedly, ten times or more. V and J are TRBV11-3 and TRBJ2-7; D unclear. The germline gives CDR1 SGHNT, CDR2 YENEEA. Trimming left V 1 base short and J 1 base short, with 17 bases between. The CDR3 covers 17 residues. In DNA form, the CDR3 reads TGTGCCAGCAGCTTAGTGAGCGTCACTACGTCATCCTACGAGCAGTACTTC. Its protein is CASSLVSVTTSSYEQYF.

The V gene is TRBV28, the J gene TRBJ1-1, with TRBD1 as a possible D gene (5 bases). The CDR3 runs to 14 residues. Per the germline V gene, CDR1 is MDHEN and CDR2 is SYDVKM. V was pared by 5 bases and J by 7 bases, with 17 bases between. The CDR3 region is CASSPLTALLEAFF. The CDR3 DNA reads TGTGCCAGCAGTCCATTGACAGCCCTACTTGAAGCTTTCTTT.

V gene TRBV12-3 or TRBV12-4 combines with J gene TRBJ2-7; D might be TRBD2 (7 bases). The CDR3 has 13 amino acids. V was cut by 8 bases and J by 11 bases, with 22 bases left in between. CDR3 protein: CASRSPSGGAEYF. CDR3 in DNA: TGTGCCAGCCGTTCCCCTTCTGGGGGGGCGGAGTACTTC.

This clonotype has just a few counts. The V call is TRBV7-2, the J call TRBJ2-5; 10 positions match TRBD2. After removal of 1 base from V and 5 bases from J, the junction contained 7 bases not matched to a gene. The germline V gene encodes CDR1 SGHTA and CDR2 FQGNSA. This CDR3 region has 16 residues. The CDR3 reads CASSLGLAGERETQYF. The CDR3 coding sequence is TGTGCCAGCAGCTTAGGGCTAGCGGGAGAGAGGGAGACCCAGTACTTC.

This clonotype has ten or more counts. The CDR3 DNA reads as TGTGCCAGCAGCTTACGACGGCTTCGTTTCACCTTC. It encodes CASSLRRLRFTF. The V call is TRBV7-2, the J call TRBJ1-2; D unresolved. V shed 2 bases and J shed 13 bases, with 14 bases lying between them. From germline, CDR1 is SGHTA and CDR2 FQGNSA. The CDR3 extends over 12 amino acids.

The chain recombines TRBV28 with TRBJ1-1; D is unresolved. CDR1 MDHEN and CDR2 SYDVKM come from the germline V gene. V lost 10 bases to trimming and J lost 0 bases, with 15 bases between them. The CDR3 length is 14 residues. The CDR3: CATHQPGMNTEAFF. The CDR3 coding sequence is TGTGCCACCCACCAACCAGGAATGAACACTGAAGCTTTCTTT. Filled out from reference TRBV28 and TRBJ1-1, the complete variable domain reads DVKVTQSSRYLVKRTGEKVFLECVQDMDHENMFWYRQDPGLGLRLIYFSYDVKMKEKGDIPEGYSVSREKKERFSLILESASTNQTSMYLCATHQPGMNTEAFFGQGTRLTVV.

This clonotype was seen many times. V and J are TRBV9 and TRBJ1-2; D is ambiguous. This CDR3 region has 14 residues. Germline values: CDR1 SGDLS, CDR2 YYNGEE. The V and J ends lost 4 bases and 2 bases respectively, with 12 bases between them. The CDR3 nucleotides are TGTGCCAGCAGCTACGACGAGGGCAACTATGGCTACACCTTC. Translated, it gives CASSYDEGNYGYTF.

The chain is built from TRBV5-1 and TRBJ1-2; 9 nucleotides match TRBD1. The germline CDR1 and CDR2 sequences are SGHRS and YFSETQ. This CDR3 comprises 14 residues. J lost 8 bases, V lost 3 bases, and 8 bases had no gene match. CDR3 nucleotide sequence: TGCGCCAGCAGCTCGATGACAGGGGGAGGGGGCTACACCTTC. Translation gives CASSSMTGGGGYTF.

This clonotype was observed many times. The chain combines TRBV6-1 with TRBJ1-2; 10 positions match TRBD1. The V segment lost 7 bases and the J segment 3 bases; nucleotides outside the gene matches: 5. This CDR3 has 14 amino acids. From germline, CDR1 is MNHNS and CDR2 SASEGT. The CDR3 is CASTKGQGDYGYTF. In DNA form, the CDR3 reads TGTGCCAGCACTAAAGGACAGGGGGACTATGGCTACACCTTC.

This clonotype has a count of ten or more. The rearrangement joins TRBV19 to TRBJ1-5; 10 bases align to TRBD1. Per germline, CDR1 LNHDA and CDR2 SQIVND (reference sequence). This CDR3 comprises 17 residues. V lost 4 bases, J lost 1 base, and 7 bases stayed unmatched. The DNA of the CDR3 is TGTGCCAGTAGTACACCGGGACAGGGGAAGAGCAATCAGCCCCAGCATTTT. This codes for CASSTPGQGKSNQPQHF. The whole variable domain, filled in from reference TRBV19 and TRBJ1-5, reads DGGITQSPKYLFRKEGQNVTLSCEQNLNHDAMYWYRQDPGQGLRLIYYSQIVNDFQKGDIAEGYSVSREKKESFPLTVTSAQKNPTAFYLCASSTPGQGKSNQPQHFGDGTRLSIL.